This T cell receptor (beta chain) is drawn from a study of PD-1 blockade in mismatch repair-deficient tumors. This table comes from immunoSEQ multiplex PCR, and its TCRdb copy is limited to in-frame clones, with some not included. This table holds more than 50,000 clones, 88% found once. Trimming at V came to 2 bases and at J to 8 bases, leaving 3 bases not matched to a gene. CDR1 is WSHSY, CDR2 SAAADI, per germline. This CDR3 contains 16 residues. TCR sequencing covered a few patients who responded to pembrolizumab. This rearrangement joins TRBV10-2 to TRBJ2-2, with 15 positions matching TRBD2. The sample consisted of peripheral blood, taken 52 weeks after starting pembrolizumab. This receptor was obtained from an adult with mismatch repair-deficient cancer. The CDR3 loop is CASSEPGTSGRGELFF. The DNA for the CDR3 is TGCGCCAGCAGTGAGCCAGGGACTAGCGGGAGGGGGGAGCTGTTTTTT.